Below, 23 T cell receptor beta chains from the same sample are listed, as sequenced in a study of regulatory T cells in long-lasting Graves disease. Time point specified: newly diagnosed GD, antithyroid drugs for less than 3 months. Preparation of the TCR library used RNA extracted from PBMCs. To make TCR beta libraries, researchers used iRepertoire HTBI primers and Arm-PCR of CDR3 regions. TCRdb redid the calling of the multiplex PCR reads with MiXCR, one entry per CDR3 protein. The sample yields around 250,000 distinct CDR3 sequences, roughly 18% seen once. This sample was also put to use in a study of T cells in Graves' hyperthyroidism and ophthalmopathy.

Sequencing used peripheral blood mononuclear cells (PBMCs), obtained at new diagnosis, from a patient treated with antithyroid drugs. The receptors originated from a woman in her 30s with Graves disease.

This clonotype was detected many times. V usage is TRBV29-1 and J usage is TRBJ2-3, with D possibly called TRBD1 or TRBD2 (6 bases each). Per the germline V gene, CDR1 is SQVTM and CDR2 is ANQGSEA. V lost 6 bases, J lost 2 bases, and 15 bases lay in between. The CDR3 contains 14 residues. Here the CDR3 DNA reads TGCAGCGTCAAACGGGGGCCCGACACAGATACGCAGTATTTT. It encodes CSVKRGPDTDTQYF.

This clonotype showed up many times. The gene calls are TRBV20-1 and TRBJ1-1, with D unclear. Germline CDR1 and CDR2: DFQATT and SNEGSKA (reference sequence). V lost 2 bases, J lost 5 bases, and 6 bases lay in between. The length of the CDR3 is 11 residues. CDR3 residues: CSARLGTEAFF. The CDR3 region has the DNA TGCAGTGCTAGACTGGGGACTGAAGCTTTCTTT.

The chain is built from TRBV10-2 and TRBJ2-1; 7 positions agree with TRBD2. The germline gives CDR1 WSHSY, CDR2 SAAADI. V was clipped by 3 bases and J by 4 bases; unmatched bases: 9. This CDR3 is built from 16 residues. The DNA for the CDR3 is TGCGCCAGCAGTGATTCGGGGGGTCTAGGGTACAATGAGCAGTTCTTC. Translating it yields CASSDSGGLGYNEQFF.

Ten or more counts support this clonotype. The genes are TRBV27 and TRBJ1-4; D possibly corresponds to TRBD1 (5 bases). There are 13 residues in the CDR3. Trimming cost V 8 bases and J 6 bases, with 13 bases left between them. Germline CDR1 MNHEY, CDR2 SMNVEV (reference sequence). The DNA for the CDR3 is TGTGCCAGCCGTTCGGGACCCGATGAAAAACTGTTTTTT. Encoded protein: CASRSGPDEKLFF.

Worth noting for this clonotype: One base away lies a much larger clone, so this may be a sequencing read error. The chain uses TRBV29-1 and TRBJ2-5; D is possibly TRBD1 (6 bases). The germline gives CDR1 SQVTM, CDR2 ANQGSEA. The germline V and J ends were trimmed by 8 bases and 9 bases, with 25 bases remaining between them. The CDR3 loop spans 14 amino acids. The CDR3 region has the DNA TGCAGCTGCCACGATCAGACAGGCTCCAAGGCCCAGTACTTC. Its protein is CSCHDQTGSKAQYF.

The chain joins TRBV7-2 to TRBJ1-6; maybe TRBD1 (5 bases). The CDR3 spans 16 residues. Looked up from germline, CDR1 is SGHTA and CDR2 is FQGNSA. V was shortened by 5 bases and J by 4 bases, with 15 bases between the two germline ends. CDR3: CASSIYRDLYNSPLHF. The CDR3 DNA is TGTGCCAGCAGCATCTACCGGGACCTATATAATTCACCCCTCCACTTT.

A word on this clonotype: A read error likely explains this, since a far larger clone differs by one base. The chain uses TRBV7-2 and TRBJ2-1; D possibly corresponds to TRBD1 (6 bases). From germline, CDR1 is SGHTA and CDR2 FQGNSA. The CDR3 covers 17 residues. CDR3 in DNA: TGTGCCAGCAGGGGCCGTGGGGGCCGGAGCTCCTACAATGAGCGGTTCTTC. Translated, it gives CASRGRGGRSSYNERFF.

This clonotype has at least ten counts. The chain links TRBV10-3 to TRBJ1-3; 8 nucleotides agree with TRBD1. The CDR3 has 14 amino acids. Germline trimming cut 6 bases from V and 2 bases from J; bases unmatched to any gene: 3. Germline V gene data show CDR1 as ENHRY and CDR2 as SYGVKD. The CDR3 DNA reads as TGTGCCATCAGGGAGACAGGGGCTGGAAACACCATATATTTT. Its protein is CAIRETGAGNTIYF.

This clonotype has a count of ten or more. This rearrangement joins TRBV9 to TRBJ1-1; TRBD1 aligns across 7 bases. Germline assignment: CDR1 SGDLS and CDR2 YYNGEE. V lost 4 bases, J lost 4 bases, and 10 bases stayed unmatched. This CDR3 has 15 residues. Written as DNA, the CDR3 is TGTGCCAGCAGCACTGGAGGGCAGGGGGTCACTGAAGCTTTCTTT. This sequence encodes CASSTGGQGVTEAFF. The variable domain in full, with the rest retrieved from reference TRBV9 and TRBJ1-1, is DSGVTQTPKHLITATGQRVTLRCSPRSGDLSVYWYQQSLDQGLQFLIQYYNGEERAKGNILERFSAQQFPDLHSELNLSSLELGDSALYFCASSTGGQGVTEAFFGQGTRLTVV.

This clonotype was found many times. The CDR3 sequence: CASSPIDREETQYF. The CDR3 DNA sequence: TGCGCCAGCAGCCCAATTGACAGGGAAGAGACCCAGTACTTC. V usage is TRBV5-1 and J usage is TRBJ2-5; 7 positions match TRBD1. Germline loops: CDR1 SGHRS, CDR2 YFSETQ. The V gene end was trimmed by 4 bases and the J gene end by 3 bases; junction bases not matched to a gene: 6. This CDR3 comprises 14 residues. The full variable domain, with the rest looked up from reference TRBV5-1 and TRBJ2-5, is KAGVTQTPRYLIKTRGQQVTLSCSPISGHRSVSWYQQTPGQGLQFLFEYFSETQRNKGNFPGRFSGRQFSNSRSEMNVSTLELGDSALYLCASSPIDREETQYFGPGTRLLVL.

This clonotype was seen at least ten times. V and J are TRBV7-9 and TRBJ2-1; the D gene is possibly TRBD2 (5 bases). The V gene lost 2 bases and the J gene lost 8 bases, with 10 bases spanning the gap. Germline-derived CDR1 and CDR2 are SEHNR and FQNEAQ (reference sequence). This CDR3 contains 13 residues. The CDR3 bases are TGTGCCAGCAGCTTAACGGGAATCGATGAGCAGTTCTTC. Translated, it gives CASSLTGIDEQFF.

A few counts support this clonotype. The chain couples TRBV19 to TRBJ1-2, with D tentatively TRBD1 (5 bases). CDR1 and CDR2 from the germline V gene are LNHDA and SQIVND (reference sequence). The V end lost 6 bases, the J end lost 4 bases, and 21 bases lay between the germline ends. The CDR3 is made up of 16 amino acids. Here the CDR3 DNA reads TGTGCCAGTAGCACAATACTTTTGGGGCGGAGCTATGGCTACACCTTC. Translation: CASSTILLGRSYGYTF.

This clonotype was counted only a few times. In DNA form, the CDR3 reads TGTGCCAGCAGCCCCAATAAATTCGACAGGGATGGAAACACCATATATTTT. This gives the protein CASSPNKFDRDGNTIYF. V usage is TRBV3-1 and J usage is TRBJ1-3, with 7 bases aligning to TRBD1. The CDR3 has 17 residues. CDR1 is LGHDT, CDR2 YNNKEL, per germline (reference sequence). Germline trimming cut 4 bases from V and 3 bases from J; bases unmatched to any gene: 12.

This clonotype was observed many times. The CDR3 nucleotides read TGTGCCAGCAGTGGAAAGACCCAGTACTTC. Translating gives CASSGKTQYF. The chain couples TRBV25-1 to TRBJ2-5; D gene uncertain. The germline V and J ends were trimmed by 4 bases and 6 bases, with 3 bases remaining between them. Per germline, CDR1 MGHDK and CDR2 SYGVNS. CDR3 length: 10 residues.

In this sample, this clonotype turned up many times. This chain connects TRBV6-2 or TRBV6-3 to TRBJ1-5; D gene unclear. The germline V gene encodes CDR1 MNHEY and CDR2 SVGEGT. This CDR3 has 14 amino acids. With 2 bases removed from V and 7 bases from J, the gap between germline ends came to 12 bases. CDR3 DNA: TGTGCCAGCAGTTACCCCTCACGGACCCAGCCCCAGCATTTT. Residues: CASSYPSRTQPQHF.

This clonotype came up many times. The chain uses TRBV7-2 and TRBJ2-4; D unclear. Looked up from germline, CDR1 is SGHTA and CDR2 is FQGNSA. This CDR3 contains 14 residues. V lost 1 base and J lost 6, with 10 bases in between. CDR3 protein: CASSLDRTLNIQYF. For the CDR3, the DNA is TGTGCCAGCAGCTTAGACAGAACCCTAAACATTCAGTACTTC. The whole variable domain, filled in from reference TRBV7-2 and TRBJ2-4, reads GAGVSQSPSNKVTEKGKDVELRCDPISGHTALYWYRQSLGQGLEFLIYFQGNSAPDKSGLPSDRFSAERTGGSVSTLTIQRTQQEDSAVYLCASSLDRTLNIQYFGAGTRLSVL.

This clonotype was detected many times. The J gene is TRBJ1-2, the V gene TRBV11-1, with 7 bases identical to TRBD1. The CDR3 is 16 amino acids. Germline V CDR1 and CDR2: SGHAT, FQDESV (reference sequence). The ends lost 4 bases at V and 4 bases at J; junction bases unmatched: 12. The CDR3 DNA reads TGTGCCAGCAGCTCCGACCGTGGGACAGCGGTCTATGGCTACACCTTC. Translation: CASSSDRGTAVYGYTF.

Many counts were recorded for this clonotype. The chain combines TRBV7-9 with TRBJ2-1; 9 bases are shared with TRBD2. Germline CDR1 SEHNR, CDR2 FQNEAQ (reference sequence). With V trimmed by 2 bases and J by 11 bases, 7 bases remained unmatched. The CDR3 totals 14 residues. The CDR3 DNA reads as TGTGCCAGCAGCTTACTTGGTAGCGGGGGTCAGCAGTTCTTC. Residues: CASSLLGSGGQQFF.

This clonotype was seen ten or more times. This rearrangement joins TRBV10-3 to TRBJ2-5, with unresolved D. CDR1 and CDR2 (germline): ENHRY, SYGVKD. Trimming removed 3 bases at V and 2 bases at J, with 13 bases between. CDR3 length: 15 residues. CDR3 nucleotide sequence: TGTGCCATCAGTGACCGGGCCTACACTCAAGAGACCCAGTACTTC. This translates into CAISDRAYTQETQYF.

This clonotype has a handful of counts. This chain uses TRBV25-1 with TRBJ2-3, with a tentative D call TRBD2 (5 bases). Germline loops: CDR1 MGHDK, CDR2 SYGVNS. This CDR3 is 15 amino acids long. The V gene lost 4 bases and the J gene lost 3 bases, with 14 bases spanning the gap. The CDR3 protein is CASSGSWGVTDTQYF. CDR3 sequence (DNA): TGTGCCAGCAGTGGGTCCTGGGGAGTGACAGATACGCAGTATTTT.

The rearrangement links TRBV15 to TRBJ1-2; 12 bases are shared with TRBD1. There are 19 residues in the CDR3. CDR1 and CDR2 (germline): LNHNV, YYDKDF (reference sequence). Trimming took 0 bases from V and 3 from J; bases not matched to a gene: 11. The CDR3: CATSRDPPGQGAQDYGYTF. The DNA for the CDR3 is TGTGCCACCAGCAGAGATCCACCGGGACAGGGGGCGCAGGACTATGGCTACACCTTC.

To note about this clonotype: Just one base apart from a much larger clone, this may be a read error. Because the CDR3 is missing its conserved closing phenylalanine or tryptophan, this is likely a read error. CDR3: CASNEEGQAGYEQYL. Here the CDR3 DNA reads TGTGCCAGCAACGAAGAGGGACAGGCAGGGTACGAGCAGTACCTC. The chain combines TRBV2 with TRBJ2-7; 8 bases are shared with TRBD1. With V trimmed by 7 bases and J by 4 bases, 12 bases remained unmatched. CDR1 is SNHLY, CDR2 FYNNEI, per germline. The CDR3 covers 15 residues.

This clonotype showed up just a few times. The genes are TRBV5-4 and TRBJ1-1; 8 bases align to TRBD1. Germline values: CDR1 SGHNT, CDR2 YYREEE (reference sequence). The CDR3 has 12 amino acids. The V and J ends lost 4 bases and 8 bases, in that order; junction bases with no gene match: 4. CDR3 bases: TGTGCCAGCAGCCAGGGACAGGAAGAAGCTTTCTTT. Amino acids: CASSQGQEEAFF. Full variable domain (outside the CDR3, taken from reference TRBV5-4 and TRBJ1-1): ETGVTQSPTHLIKTRGQQVTLRCSSQSGHNTVSWYQQALGQGPQFIFQYYREEENGRGNFPPRFSGLQFPNYSSELNVNALELDDSALYLCASSQGQEEAFFGQGTRLTVV.